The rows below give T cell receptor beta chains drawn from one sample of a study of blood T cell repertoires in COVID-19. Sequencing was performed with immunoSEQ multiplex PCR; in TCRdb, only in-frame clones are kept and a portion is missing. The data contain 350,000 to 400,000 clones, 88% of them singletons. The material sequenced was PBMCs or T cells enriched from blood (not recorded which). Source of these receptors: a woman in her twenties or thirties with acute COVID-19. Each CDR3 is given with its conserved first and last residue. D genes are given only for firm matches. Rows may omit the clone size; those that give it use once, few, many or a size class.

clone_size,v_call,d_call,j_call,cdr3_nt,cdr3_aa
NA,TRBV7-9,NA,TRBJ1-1,TGTGCCAGCAGCCCCAGAGTCCTCGTCCGGCCAGGGACTGAAGCTTTCTTT,CASSPRVLVRPGTEAFF
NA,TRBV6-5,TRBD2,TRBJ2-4,TGTGCCAGCAGGACTAGCGGGGGAAACATTCAGTACTTC,CASRTSGGNIQYF
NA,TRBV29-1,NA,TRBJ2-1,TGCAGCGCTCTCGTTGGGCCGTCCAATGAGCAGTTCTTC,CSALVGPSNEQFF
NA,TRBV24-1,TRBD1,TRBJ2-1,TGTGCCACCAGTGATTCCCGGTTACAGGGGAGCAATGAGCAGTTCTTC,CATSDSRLQGSNEQFF
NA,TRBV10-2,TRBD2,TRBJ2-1,TGCGCCAGCAGGGAACTAGCGGGGGGTGGGAATGAGCAGTTCTTC,CASRELAGGGNEQFF
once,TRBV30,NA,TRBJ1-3,TGTGCTTCACGCTACCGCTCTGGAAACACCATATATTTT,CASRYRSGNTIYF
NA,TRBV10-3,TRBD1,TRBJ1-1,TGTGCCATCAGTGAGGGGACAGGGAACACTGAAGCTTTCTTT,CAISEGTGNTEAFF
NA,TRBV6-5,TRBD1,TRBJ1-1,TGTGCCAGCAGGGGGCCAACAGGGGGCTTCACTGAAGCTTTCTTT,CASRGPTGGFTEAFF
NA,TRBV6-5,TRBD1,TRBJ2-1,TGTGCCGGACAGGGCTACAATGAGCAGTTCTTC,CAGQGYNEQFF
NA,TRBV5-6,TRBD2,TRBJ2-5,TGTGCCAGCAGCTCATCTAGCGGGGGCCCTCCAGAGACCCAGTACTTC,CASSSSSGGPPETQYF
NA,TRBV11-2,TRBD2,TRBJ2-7,TGTGCCAGCAGCTTTTCCCTGCTAGCGGAGAGAAATTACGAGCAGTACTTC,CASSFSLLAERNYEQYF
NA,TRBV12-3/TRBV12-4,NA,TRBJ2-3,TGTGCCAGCAGTTCGACAACGACGCAGTATTTT,CASSSTTTQYF
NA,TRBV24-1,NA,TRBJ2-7,TGTGCCACCAGTGGTTCCCAGGGGAAGGACGAGCAGTACTTC,CATSGSQGKDEQYF
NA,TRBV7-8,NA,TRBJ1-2,TGTGCCAGCACCCGAACCGTCAGCTATGGCTACACCTTC,CASTRTVSYGYTF
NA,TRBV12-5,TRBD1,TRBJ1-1,TGTGCTAGTGGGTTTGGGACAGGGGCTATACCTGAAGCTTTCTTT,CASGFGTGAIPEAFF
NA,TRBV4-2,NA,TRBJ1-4,TGTGCCAGCAGCCAAGCGGTTGCGGGGTCTAATGAAAAACTGTTTTTT,CASSQAVAGSNEKLFF
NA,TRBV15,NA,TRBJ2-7,TGTGCCACCAGCAGAGATATCGACAGAGTCTTCGACGAGCAGTACTTC,CATSRDIDRVFDEQYF
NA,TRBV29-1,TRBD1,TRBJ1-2,TGCAGCGTTAGGACAGGGGAGAAGGATGGCTACACCTTC,CSVRTGEKDGYTF
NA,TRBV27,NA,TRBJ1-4,TGTGCCAGCAGTTTCCGCCCCCCCACAGCCCCAACTAATGAAAAACTGTTTTTT,CASSFRPPTAPTNEKLFF
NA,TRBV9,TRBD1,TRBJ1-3,TGTGCCAGCAGCCCAGGACAGGGGGTCTCTGGAAACACCATATATTTT,CASSPGQGVSGNTIYF
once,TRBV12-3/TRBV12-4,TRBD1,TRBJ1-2,TGTGCCAGCAGTTTACCGGCAGGGGGATCCTTCACCTTC,CASSLPAGGSFTF
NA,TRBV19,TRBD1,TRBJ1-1,TGTGCCAGTAAACGGACAGGAGAGAGTGAAGCTTTCTTT,CASKRTGESEAFF
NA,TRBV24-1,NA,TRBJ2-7,TGTGCCACCAGTGACGGTGGGGGGACCTACGAGCAGTACTTC,CATSDGGGTYEQYF
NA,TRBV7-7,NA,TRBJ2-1,TGTGCCGTACTAATTACGGAGCAGTTCTTC,CAVLITEQFF
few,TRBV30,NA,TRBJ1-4,TGTGCCCATGGCCAAGATGAAAAACTGTTTTTT,CAHGQDEKLFF
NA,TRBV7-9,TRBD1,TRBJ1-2,TGTGCCAGCAGCGTAACAGGGGGCGCCTCGTTAAATGGCTACACCTTC,CASSVTGGASLNGYTF
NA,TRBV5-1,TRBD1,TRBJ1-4,TGCGCCAGCAGCTTTCAGCAGGGGGCTGATGAAAAACTGTTTTTT,CASSFQQGADEKLFF
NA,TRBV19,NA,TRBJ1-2,TGTGCCAGTAGTATGATCCCGACAGCGGGGGGCTACACCTTC,CASSMIPTAGGYTF
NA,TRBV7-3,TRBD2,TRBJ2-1,TGTGCCAGCAGCGCAATACTAGCGGGGGGGCCCGATGAGCAGTTCTTC,CASSAILAGGPDEQFF
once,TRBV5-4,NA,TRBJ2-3,TGTGCCAGCAGCTTGTTCGATCGGACTGGAGGAGATACGCAGTATTTT,CASSLFDRTGGDTQYF
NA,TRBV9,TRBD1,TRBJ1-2,TGTGCCAGCAGCGACCGAGGCGAGGGACAGACTAACTATGGCTACACCTTC,CASSDRGEGQTNYGYTF
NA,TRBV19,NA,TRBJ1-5,TGTGCCAGTAGTCTTATACCAGGGTACCGTCAGCCCCAGCATTTT,CASSLIPGYRQPQHF
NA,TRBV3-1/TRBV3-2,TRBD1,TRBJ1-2,TGTGCCAGCAGTCGGAAACAGGGGGCGAACTATGGCTACACCTTC,CASSRKQGANYGYTF
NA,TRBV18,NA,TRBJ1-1,TGTGCCAGCTCACCAGACAGTCTGAACACTGAAGCTTTCTTT,CASSPDSLNTEAFF
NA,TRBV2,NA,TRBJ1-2,TGTGCCTGCCCGGGTGGCCCTACGAACTATGGCTACACCTTC,CACPGGPTNYGYTF
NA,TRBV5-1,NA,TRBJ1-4,TGCGCCAGCAGCTTGGGGGAGGGTATCGTGGAAAAACTGTTTTTT,CASSLGEGIVEKLFF
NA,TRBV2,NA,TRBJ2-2,TGTGCCAGCAGTGGAGCGGGTGCGGCCACCGGGGAGCTGTTTTTT,CASSGAGAATGELFF
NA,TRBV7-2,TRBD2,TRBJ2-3,TGTGCCAGCAGCTTCGGGGGGTGGACAGATACGCAGTATTTT,CASSFGGWTDTQYF
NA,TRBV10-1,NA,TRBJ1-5,TGCGCCAGCAGTGACGGGGGAAATCAGCCCCAGCATTTT,CASSDGGNQPQHF
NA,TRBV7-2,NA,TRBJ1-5,TGTGCCAGCAGCTCGGGGGGAGGAGGTCAGCCCCAGCATTTT,CASSSGGGGQPQHF
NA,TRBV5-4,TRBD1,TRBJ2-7,TGTGCCAGCAGCTTGCGAGGACAGGGCTCCTACGAGCAGTACTTC,CASSLRGQGSYEQYF
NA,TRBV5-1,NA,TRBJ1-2,TGCGCCAGCAGAACCGACAGTAACTATGGCTACACCTTC,CASRTDSNYGYTF